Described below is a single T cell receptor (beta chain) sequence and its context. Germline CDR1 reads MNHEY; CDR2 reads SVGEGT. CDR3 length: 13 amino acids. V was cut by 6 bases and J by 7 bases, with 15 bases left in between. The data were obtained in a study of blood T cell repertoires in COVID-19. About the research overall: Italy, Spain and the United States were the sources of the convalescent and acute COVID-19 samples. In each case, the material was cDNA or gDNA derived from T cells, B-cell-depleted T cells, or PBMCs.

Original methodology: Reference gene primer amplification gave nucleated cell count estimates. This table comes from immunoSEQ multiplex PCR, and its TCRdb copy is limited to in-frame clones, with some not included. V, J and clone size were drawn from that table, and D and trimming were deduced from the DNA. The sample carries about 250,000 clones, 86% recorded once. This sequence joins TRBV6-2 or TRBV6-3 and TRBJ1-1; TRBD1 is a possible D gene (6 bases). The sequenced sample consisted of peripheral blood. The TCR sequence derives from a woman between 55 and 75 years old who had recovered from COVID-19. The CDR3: CASSRPRQDEAFF. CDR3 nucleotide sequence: TGTGCCAGCAGCCGACCCAGACAGGATGAAGCTTTCTTT.